These T cell receptor beta chains were read from a single sample in a study of control samples from healthy donors and cancer patients. TCRdb's table, derived via immunoSEQ multiplex PCR, lists solely in-frame clones and lacks some. The profile shows fewer than 65,000 clones, about 92% of them singletons. The material sequenced was PBMCs. The receptors were gathered from a middle-aged man with colorectal cancer. Both conserved end residues are trimmed from each CDR3.

v_call	j_call	cdr3_aa
TRBV4-1	TRBJ2-5	ASSPTYKMRETQY
TRBV10-3	TRBJ2-3	AISPTSGSTDTQY
TRBV10-2	TRBJ1-4	ASKMDRSFFFGSNLNEKLF
TRBV11-3	TRBJ1-1	ASSLDGQNTEAF
TRBV6-6	TRBJ2-1	ASGTGTRGYNEQF
TRBV30	TRBJ1-3	AWSPQGAGNTIY
TRBV13	TRBJ2-7	ASSLDRADEQY
TRBV20-1	TRBJ2-5	SASRDWTAQETQY
TRBV5-4	TRBJ2-3	ASSYDKGPTDTQY
TRBV7-6	TRBJ1-3	ASSSGDNSGNTIY
TRBV7-2	TRBJ1-5	ASSLDGGRKPQH
TRBV28	TRBJ2-7	ASSSPWGLPPDEQY
TRBV10-3	TRBJ1-1	ATTGRNTEAF
TRBV18	TRBJ2-7	ASSPVEIYEQY
TRBV7-9	TRBJ2-2	ASSLHGADGELF
TRBV6-5	TRBJ2-7	ASSSPGAEQY
TRBV6-2/TRBV6-3	TRBJ2-1	ASSYEVRLGLDEQF
TRBV4-3	TRBJ1-4	ASSPVGTATNEKLF
TRBV19	TRBJ1-1	ASSNPATGESEAF
TRBV27	TRBJ1-5	ASSLQGAAQPQH
TRBV5-5	TRBJ2-5	ASSLVLSASQETQY
TRBV5-1	TRBJ2-5	ASSLAGTRNGETQY
TRBV19	TRBJ1-1	ASSSPLRDRVNTEAF
TRBV18	TRBJ2-7	ASSGESDYEQY
TRBV27	TRBJ2-5	ASSSPAAGETQY
TRBV4-3	TRBJ1-2	ASSRITGQPLLNGYT
TRBV9	TRBJ2-5	ASRGTDLETQY
TRBV5-1	TRBJ2-7	ASSHDRSYEQY
TRBV19	TRBJ2-7	ASILGGAGQCVIEQY